Below are 17 T cell receptor beta chains sequenced from a single sample in a study of blood T cell repertoires in COVID-19. Method: immunoSEQ multiplex PCR; TCRdb's copy keeps in-frame clones and lacks some. The sample shows 250,000 to 350,000 clones, around four fifths of them seen only once. The sequencing input was peripheral blood. The source of these receptors is a woman in her fifties or sixties with acute or convalescent COVID-19.

V and J are TRBV3-1 (or the pseudogene TRBV3-2) and TRBJ2-2; 9 bases agree with TRBD1. This CDR3 comprises 22 residues. The V and J ends lost 0 bases and 2 bases, in that order; junction bases with no gene match: 19. Germline lookup yields CDR1 LGHDT and CDR2 YNNKEL (reference sequence). In nucleotides, the CDR3 is TGTGCCAGCAGCCAAGACGGGACAGGGATCCCCCCCTTTGCACTCAACACCGGGGAGCTGTTTTTT. Translated: CASSQDGTGIPPFALNTGELFF.

This clone has more than one count but fewer than ten. This chain joins TRBV2 and TRBJ1-5; D remains unclear. Per the germline V gene, CDR1 is SNHLY and CDR2 is FYNNEI. This CDR3 comprises 13 residues. Deletions cut 8 bases from V and 6 bases from J, with 14 bases between. Here the CDR3 reads CASSPGGSQPQHF. The CDR3 nucleotides read TGTGCCAGCTCCCCTGGAGGGAGTCAGCCCCAGCATTTT.

Ten or more counts support this clone. The rearrangement uses TRBV6-2 or TRBV6-3 and TRBJ2-7; D is possibly TRBD1 (5 bases). The V gene's germline CDR1 is MNHEY and CDR2 SVGEGT. The CDR3 covers 13 residues. V lost 4 bases and J 2 bases, leaving 9 bases between the germline ends. The CDR3 loop is CASSSRVPYEQYF. As DNA, the CDR3 is TGTGCCAGCAGTTCCAGGGTCCCCTACGAGCAGTACTTC.

V usage is TRBV6-2 or TRBV6-3 and J usage is TRBJ2-3; tentative D call: TRBD1 (6 bases). The CDR3 has 13 amino acids. Germline V CDR1 and CDR2: MNHEY, SVGEGT. Between the trimmed V and J ends, which lost 5 bases and 2 bases, there was a span of 8 bases. The CDR3 loop reads CASSRDNTDTQYF. The CDR3 nucleotides read TGTGCCAGCAGTCGGGACAACACAGATACGCAGTATTTT.

This clone has more than one count but fewer than ten. The chain is built from TRBV6-5 and TRBJ1-6, with D possibly TRBD1 on 5 matching bases. CDR1 and CDR2 (germline): MNHEY, SVGAGI. Trimming pared 6 bases from V and 7 bases from J, leaving 16 bases between. CDR3 size: 15 residues. The CDR3 coding sequence is TGTGCCAGCAGGCGGGACCTCCTGGCCAATTCACCCCTCCACTTT. The encoded protein is CASRRDLLANSPLHF.

V gene TRBV2 combines with J gene TRBJ2-1; 12 bases map to TRBD2. In germline, CDR1 is SNHLY, CDR2 FYNNEI. The CDR3 runs to 15 residues. J gave up 10 bases and V 1 base, and 5 bases lay outside the gene matches. CDR3 DNA sequence: TGTGCCAGCAGTGAAGGACTAGCGGGAGTTTCGGAGCAGTTCTTC. Protein sequence: CASSEGLAGVSEQFF.

The rearrangement uses TRBV5-6 and TRBJ2-1; 9 nucleotides agree with TRBD1. Germline V gene data show CDR1 as SGHDT and CDR2 as YYEEEE. The J segment lost 7 bases and the V segment lost 3 bases, leaving 8 bases of the junction unmatched. This CDR3 spans 15 amino acids. The CDR3 nucleotides read TGTGCCAGCAGCTCTATGACAGGGGGTGGGAATGAGCAGTTCTTC. Translation gives CASSSMTGGGNEQFF.

In this sample, this clone turned up a few times. The chain employs TRBV6-2 or TRBV6-3 and TRBJ1-2; no reliable D call. Germline V gene sequence: CDR1 MNHEY, CDR2 SVGEGT. Trimming shortened V by 2 bases and J by 2 bases, and 12 bases separated the two germline ends. The CDR3 runs to 15 residues. The CDR3 region has the DNA TGTGCCAGCAGTTACGATAGCGCTTCCAACTATGGCTACACCTTC. Translation gives CASSYDSASNYGYTF.

This rearrangement joins TRBV6-6 to TRBJ1-2; the match to TRBD1 covers 7 bases. The ends lost 5 bases at V and 3 bases at J; junction bases unmatched: 3. In germline, CDR1 is MNHNY, CDR2 SVGAGI (reference sequence). This CDR3 comprises 13 residues. The CDR3 DNA follows: TGTGCCAGCAGTACAGGGGAAGACTATGGCTACACCTTC. As protein: CASSTGEDYGYTF.

This chain connects TRBV2 to TRBJ1-1, with D perhaps TRBD1 (5 bases). Germline values: CDR1 SNHLY, CDR2 FYNNEI. The length of the CDR3 is 15 residues. V lost 5 bases and J lost 1, with 14 bases in between. This chain's CDR3 is CASSLAGRSNTEAFF. Written as DNA, the CDR3 is TGTGCCAGCAGTCTAGCGGGGCGGTCGAACACTGAAGCTTTCTTT.

The gene calls are TRBV5-4 and TRBJ2-3; 7 bases map to TRBD2. This CDR3 is built from 16 residues. The germline gives CDR1 SGHNT, CDR2 YYREEE (reference sequence). V dropped 4 bases and J dropped 1; count of bases not matched to a gene: 9. In DNA, the CDR3 is TGTGCCAGCAGCCTCGACGGGGGGAGTGGCACAGATACGCAGTATTTT. Protein product: CASSLDGGSGTDTQYF.

The chain couples TRBV11-2 to TRBJ2-3; a weak D match, TRBD2 (5 bases). Germline assignment: CDR1 SGHAT and CDR2 FQNNGV. This CDR3 has 13 residues. V lost 5 bases to trimming and J lost 1 base, with 7 bases between them. CDR3 sequence (DNA): TGTGCCAGCAGCCTGGGAGGCACAGATACGCAGTATTTT. Its translation is CASSLGGTDTQYF.

This clone was seen a handful of times. This chain uses TRBV24-1 with TRBJ1-1; 8 bases align to TRBD1. Germline V gives CDR1 KGHDR, CDR2 SFDVKD. CDR3 size: 14 residues. V trimming: 7 bases; J trimming: 4 bases; junction bases outside the gene matches: 7. The CDR3 coding sequence is TGTGCCACCAGCCGGACAGGGAGTGCCACTGAAGCTTTCTTT. It yields the protein CATSRTGSATEAFF.

The chain is built from TRBV7-9 and TRBJ1-1, with D uncertain. CDR1 SEHNR and CDR2 FQNEAQ come from the germline V gene (reference sequence). The CDR3 is 16 residues long. V lost 2 bases, J lost 0 bases, and 13 bases lay in between. CDR3 region: CASSLWPSGLNTEAFF. CDR3 coding DNA: TGTGCCAGCAGCTTATGGCCCTCAGGTCTGAACACTGAAGCTTTCTTT. The full variable domain, its missing parts supplied by reference TRBV7-9 and TRBJ1-1, is DTGVSQNPRHKITKRGQNVTFRCDPISEHNRLYWYRQTLGQGPEFLTYFQNEAQLEKSRLLSDRFSAERPKGSFSTLEIQRTEQGDSAMYLCASSLWPSGLNTEAFFGQGTRLTVV.

J is TRBJ2-2 and V is TRBV9; D is perhaps TRBD1 (6 bases). Per germline, CDR1 SGDLS and CDR2 YYNGEE. The V end was cut by 1 base, the J end by 5 bases, with 12 bases between. The CDR3 is 15 residues long. CDR3 coding DNA: TGTGCCAGCAGCGTAAGCCAGGGACAAACCGGGGAGCTGTTTTTT. This codes for CASSVSQGQTGELFF.

The rearrangement uses TRBV6-5 and TRBJ1-1, with D unresolved. V dropped 4 bases and J dropped 4 bases, with 10 bases sitting between them. This CDR3 is built from 13 residues. Germline CDR1 reads MNHEY; CDR2 reads SVGAGI. The DNA of the CDR3 is TGTGCCAGCAGTTGGGAGGAAGGCACTGAAGCTTTCTTT. Its protein is CASSWEEGTEAFF.

This clone was observed a few times. The sample contains more than one DNA sequence encoding this CDR3. This sequence joins TRBV6-5 and TRBJ2-2; 7 bases agree with TRBD1. This CDR3 comprises 14 residues. Germline trimming cut 5 bases from V and 1 base from J; bases unmatched to any gene: 1. Germline loops: CDR1 MNHEY, CDR2 SVGAGI. The CDR3 bases are TGTGCCAGCAGTCGGGACAGGAACACCGGGGAGCTGTTTTTT. It translates to CASSRDRNTGELFF.